The 24 T cell receptor beta chains below come from one sample, sequenced in a study of shared clonotypes between healthy human individuals. Measured with immunoSEQ multiplex PCR; TCRdb has only the in-frame clones, and not every one. This table holds approximately 1.5 million clones, 95% to 99% found once. Sequenced: naive CD4+ T cells sorted from blood. Specified subset: CD45RA+ positively selected. These receptors originate from a man aged 25 to 45 in good health.

The genes are TRBV2 and TRBJ1-3; 7 positions match TRBD1. The CDR3 totals 16 residues. Germline V gene sequence: CDR1 SNHLY, CDR2 FYNNEI. V lost 7 bases to trimming and J lost 8 bases; unmatched junction nucleotides: 17. The CDR3 DNA is TGTGCCAGCACCCTCGAAAGGGGAGGAGGGGGCGACACCATATATTTT. This translates into CASTLERGGGGDTIYF.

The chain combines TRBV19 with TRBJ2-2; no firm D call. Germline lookup yields CDR1 LNHDA and CDR2 SQIVND (reference sequence). The V end was cut by 3 bases, the J end by 6 bases, with 8 bases between. This CDR3 region has 13 residues. The CDR3 DNA reads as TGTGCCAGTAGTATGCTGGGTTCCGGGGAGCTGTTTTTT. The encoded protein is CASSMLGSGELFF.

The V gene is TRBV7-2, the J gene TRBJ2-1; D is ambiguous. Trimming pared 6 bases from V and 7 bases from J, leaving 10 bases between. The CDR3 is 12 amino acids. The V gene's germline CDR1 is SGHTA and CDR2 FQGNSA. CDR3 nucleotides: TGTGCCAGCAGTTGGACCGAAAATGAGCAGTTCTTC. Translation gives CASSWTENEQFF.

The V and J genes are TRBV29-1 and TRBJ2-2; a possible D gene is TRBD1 (6 bases). V dropped 7 bases and J dropped 6 bases, with 15 bases sitting between them. The germline gives CDR1 SQVTM, CDR2 ANQGSEA. This CDR3 region has 13 residues. The CDR3 DNA sequence: TGCAGCGGGAGCAGGGGAAGGTCCGGGGAGCTGTTTTTT. Translated, it gives CSGSRGRSGELFF.

The rearrangement links TRBV29-1 to TRBJ2-1; D tentatively fits TRBD1 or TRBD2 (5 bases each). This CDR3 region has 14 residues. Per the germline V gene, CDR1 is SQVTM and CDR2 is ANQGSEA. V was shortened by 4 bases and J by 2 bases, with 12 bases between the two germline ends. CDR3 residues: CSVAGTMAYNEQFF. The CDR3 DNA reads TGCAGCGTTGCTGGGACGATGGCCTACAATGAGCAGTTCTTC.

V and J are TRBV2 and TRBJ1-1, with D unresolved. The CDR3 consists of 13 residues. Trimming stripped 2 bases from V and 1 base from J, with 5 bases between. Germline lookup yields CDR1 SNHLY and CDR2 FYNNEI. The CDR3 region has the DNA TGTGCCAGCAGTGAACAGCCGAACACTGAAGCTTTCTTT. This sequence encodes CASSEQPNTEAFF. Filled out from reference TRBV2 and TRBJ1-1, the complete variable domain reads EPEVTQTPSHQVTQMGQEVILRCVPISNHLYFYWYRQILGQKVEFLVSFYNNEISEKSEIFDDQFSVERPDGSNFTLKIRSTKLEDSAMYFCASSEQPNTEAFFGQGTRLTVV.

The V call is TRBV4-1, the J call TRBJ1-2; a possible D gene is TRBD1 (5 bases). The germline CDR1 and CDR2 sequences are MGHRA and YSYEKL. Trimming took off 1 base at V and 2 bases at J, with 14 bases between the two ends. The CDR3 totals 16 residues. Written as DNA, the CDR3 is TGCGCCAGCAGCCAAGTGGCGGGGGGTCCCAACTATGGCTACACCTTC. Translated: CASSQVAGGPNYGYTF.

The V and J genes are TRBV10-1 and TRBJ2-3, with D uncertain. This CDR3 comprises 13 residues. Trimming left V 2 bases short and J 4 bases short, with 7 bases between. Germline V gene sequence: CDR1 WNHNN, CDR2 SYGVQD (reference sequence). CDR3 loop: CASSENYPDTQYF. The CDR3 bases are TGCGCCAGCAGTGAGAATTATCCAGATACGCAGTATTTT.

The chain joins TRBV5-1 to TRBJ2-1; D remains ambiguous. Germline V gene lookup returns CDR1 SGHRS and CDR2 YFSETQ. CDR3 size: 17 residues. V was pared by 3 bases and J by 0 bases, with 16 bases between. As DNA, the CDR3 is TGCGCCAGCAGCTCCGTACTGATACCGAGCTCCTACAATGAGCAGTTCTTC. Translated, it gives CASSSVLIPSSYNEQFF.

This chain joins TRBV25-1 and TRBJ1-5; 8 bases map to TRBD1. The CDR3 is 12 residues long. J lost 7 bases, V lost 6 bases, and 2 bases had no gene match. Per germline, CDR1 MGHDK and CDR2 SYGVNS. As DNA, the CDR3 is TGTGCCAGCAGGGACAGGGACCAGCCCCAGCATTTT. This encodes CASRDRDQPQHF. The full variable domain, rest sourced from reference TRBV25-1 and TRBJ1-5, is EADIYQTPRYLVIGTGKKITLECSQTMGHDKMYWYQQDPGMELHLIHYSYGVNSTEKGDLSSESTVSRIRTEHFPLTLESARPSHTSQYLCASRDRDQPQHFGDGTRLSIL.

The chain links TRBV6-6 to TRBJ1-2; D gene uncertain. The germline V and J ends were trimmed by 0 bases and 9 bases, with 8 bases remaining between them. This CDR3 is 12 amino acids long. The germline CDR1 and CDR2 sequences are MNHNY and SVGAGI (reference sequence). The CDR3 DNA reads as TGTGCCAGCAGTTACTCCGGGGAGAGCTACACCTTC. This translates into CASSYSGESYTF.

The gene calls are TRBV18 and TRBJ1-5; D ambiguous. CDR1 KGHSH and CDR2 LQKENI come from the germline V gene. With 3 bases removed from V and 3 bases from J, the gap between germline ends came to 27 bases. This CDR3 spans 20 amino acids. The chain's CDR3 is CASSPPVGEDTQRLNQPQHF. CDR3 in DNA: TGTGCCAGCTCACCTCCCGTTGGAGAAGACACCCAACGACTCAATCAGCCCCAGCATTTT.

CDR3 sequence (DNA): TGCAGTGCTAGGTCCAGACCCGAAGCTTTCTTT. It yields the protein CSARSRPEAFF. The rearrangement joins TRBV20-1 to TRBJ1-1; no definite D call. Germline V lookup: CDR1 DFQATT, CDR2 SNEGSKA (reference sequence). This CDR3 is 11 amino acids long. The V end lost 3 bases, the J end lost 8 bases, and 10 bases lay between the germline ends.

The V and J genes are TRBV5-1 and TRBJ2-3; TRBD1 matches 7 bases. V dropped 4 bases and J dropped 1; count of bases not matched to a gene: 3. The CDR3 sequence is 14 residues long. Per the germline V gene, CDR1 is SGHRS and CDR2 is YFSETQ. CDR3 in DNA: TGCGCCAGCAGCCGGGACAGCGGCACAGATACGCAGTATTTT. Protein: CASSRDSGTDTQYF.

This chain joins TRBV10-1 and TRBJ2-1; possibly TRBD1 for D (5 bases). Deletions cut 2 bases from V and 2 bases from J, with 7 bases between. Germline CDR1 is WNHNN and CDR2 is SYGVQD (reference sequence). There are 14 residues in the CDR3. CDR3 protein: CASSEIGAYNEQFF. The CDR3 DNA is TGCGCCAGCAGTGAGATAGGGGCCTACAATGAGCAGTTCTTC.

CDR3 sequence (DNA): TGTGCCAGCAGCAAAGGCGGGACAGGGGAGAACACTGAAGCTTTCTTT. This gives the protein CASSKGGTGENTEAFF. The V gene is TRBV21-1, the J gene TRBJ1-1; TRBD1, the D gene given by the table, was not confirmed from the DNA. TRBV21-1 is deemed a pseudogene. The CDR3 totals 16 residues.

The chain uses TRBV7-2 and TRBJ2-3; 7 bases match TRBD2. After removal of 8 bases from V and 9 bases from J, the junction contained 11 bases not matched to a gene. CDR3 length: 13 residues. CDR1 and CDR2 (germline): SGHTA, FQGNSA. The CDR3 DNA is TGTGCCAGCCGTCCTGGGGGGGAGTCCACGCAGTATTTT. Translation gives CASRPGGESTQYF.

The chain is built from TRBV7-9 and TRBJ2-7; TRBD1 might be the D (6 bases). CDR1 is SEHNR, CDR2 FQNEAQ, per germline (reference sequence). The CDR3 is 14 amino acids. V was cut by 5 bases and J by 3 bases, with 14 bases left in between. In DNA form, the CDR3 reads TGTGCCAGCAGCCCCACCGGGACACGCTACGAGCAGTACTTC. Translated, it gives CASSPTGTRYEQYF.

This rearrangement joins TRBV28 to TRBJ2-1, with TRBD2 as a possible D gene (6 bases). The V end was cut by 3 bases, the J end by 4 bases, with 13 bases between. The germline CDR1 and CDR2 sequences are MDHEN and SYDVKM. This CDR3 comprises 15 residues. Written as DNA, the CDR3 is TGTGCCAGCAGTTTCTCGGGACTCCAGTACAATGAGCAGTTCTTC. Translation gives CASSFSGLQYNEQFF.

The genes are TRBV19 and TRBJ1-5; the D is unclear. Looked up from germline, CDR1 is LNHDA and CDR2 is SQIVND (reference sequence). Trimming shortened V by 7 bases and J by 7 bases, and 14 bases separated the two germline ends. The CDR3 extends over 13 amino acids. The CDR3 nucleotides are TGTGCCAGTACCACCCCCCCAAGACAGCCCCAGCATTTT. It specifies CASTTPPRQPQHF.

This chain joins TRBV9 and TRBJ2-1; TRBD2 aligns across 10 bases. Losses at the gene ends were 4 bases for V and 7 bases for J; bases not matched to a gene: 8. Germline CDR1 is SGDLS and CDR2 is YYNGEE. CDR3 length: 15 residues. The CDR3: CASSSLAGVGNEQFF. CDR3 bases: TGTGCCAGCAGCTCCCTAGCGGGAGTAGGTAATGAGCAGTTCTTC.

The CDR3 sequence is CASSLVVAANTGELFF. The CDR3 DNA reads TGCGCCAGCAGCTTGGTGGTAGCGGCAAACACCGGGGAGCTGTTTTTT. The chain has TRBV5-1 and TRBJ2-2; tentative D call: TRBD2 (6 bases). The V end was cut by 0 bases, the J end by 2 bases, with 11 bases between. This CDR3 is built from 16 residues. The germline gives CDR1 SGHRS, CDR2 YFSETQ.

J is TRBJ1-1 and V is TRBV6-6; D is possibly TRBD1 (5 bases). Germline V gives CDR1 MNHNY, CDR2 SVGAGI (reference sequence). Trimming cost V 8 bases and J 4 bases, with 14 bases left between them. The CDR3 has 13 residues. CDR3 residues: CASLQRGFTEAFF. The CDR3 bases are TGTGCCAGCCTTCAGCGGGGGTTCACTGAAGCTTTCTTT.

The CDR3 DNA reads TGTGCCAGCAGCGAGACTAGCGGGAAAGGCGGGGAGCTGTTTTTT. It translates to CASSETSGKGGELFF. The chain has TRBV9 and TRBJ2-2; 11 bases fit TRBD2. The V segment lost 3 bases and the J segment 7 bases; nucleotides outside the gene matches: 5. Looked up from germline, CDR1 is SGDLS and CDR2 is YYNGEE. The CDR3 is 15 residues long.